The next 31 T cell receptor beta chains were all read from a single sample in a study of T cells in Graves' hyperthyroidism and ophthalmopathy. The TCR beta CDR3 regions underwent amplification using RNA transcripts as the source. HTBI primers were used for first-round RT-PCR of the TCR CDR3. TCRdb fed the multiplex PCR reads into MiXCR, producing one record per CDR3 protein. The sample contains under 700,000 distinct CDR3 sequences, more than 45% of which appear only once. The specimen was peripheral blood or thyroid tissue (not recorded which). The receptors stem from a woman between 18 and 29 years old with Graves' hyperthyroidism.

This clonotype occurred once. This chain joins TRBV6-2 or TRBV6-3 and TRBJ1-2; 8 positions agree with TRBD1. The CDR3 spans 15 residues. J lost 0 bases, V lost 2 bases, and 2 bases had no gene match. Per the germline V gene, CDR1 is MNHEY and CDR2 is SVGEGT. The CDR3 spells CASSYGTGTNYGYTF. The CDR3 DNA follows: TGTGCCAGCAGTTACGGGACAGGAACTAACTATGGCTACACCTTC.

Only a few counts were recorded for this clonotype. The genes are TRBV14 and TRBJ2-7, with a weak D call TRBD1 (6 bases). The CDR3 is 15 residues long. V lost 1 base and J 3 bases, leaving 13 bases between the germline ends. Germline V CDR1 and CDR2: SGHDN, FVKESK. CDR3 DNA sequence: TGTGCCAGCAGCCAAGTAACAGGGCTTCTCTACGAGCAGTACTTC. This sequence encodes CASSQVTGLLYEQYF.

This sequence joins TRBV12-3 or TRBV12-4 and TRBJ1-1, with D tentatively TRBD1 (6 bases). CDR3 length: 12 amino acids. V was clipped by 6 bases and J by 11 bases, with 16 bases between them. In DNA, the CDR3 is TGTGCCAGCAGCCGAAGTGACAGGAGGGCTTTCTTT. Its protein product is CASSRSDRRAFF.

As DNA, the CDR3 is TGCAGCCAGGGACAGGGGATGAACACTGAAGCTTTCTTT. Translated: CSQGQGMNTEAFF. V and J are TRBV29-1 and TRBJ1-1, with 10 bases aligning to TRBD1. The length of the CDR3 is 13 residues. Germline trimming cut 8 bases from V and 0 bases from J; bases unmatched to any gene: 3. Per the germline V gene, CDR1 is SQVTM and CDR2 is ANQGSEA.

The chain joins TRBV25-1 to TRBJ1-4; D not resolved. V lost 11 bases and J lost 0, with 22 bases in between. CDR3 length: 17 amino acids. Germline V lookup: CDR1 MGHDK, CDR2 SYGVNS. This CDR3 reads CAWSVRAYFATNEKLFF. CDR3 DNA: TGTGCCTGGAGTGTTCGAGCATACTTCGCAACTAATGAAAAACTGTTTTTT.

The chain combines TRBV12-3 or TRBV12-4 with TRBJ2-5; maybe TRBD2 (5 bases). Trimming shortened V by 0 bases and J by 3 bases, and 8 bases separated the two germline ends. CDR3 size: 14 residues. The CDR3 bases are TGTGCCAGCAGTTTAGCGGGAGTGGAAGAGACCCAGTACTTC. As protein: CASSLAGVEETQYF.

J is TRBJ2-2 and V is TRBV20-1, with TRBD2 matching over 10 bases. Per the germline V gene, CDR1 is DFQATT and CDR2 is SNEGSKA (reference sequence). With 3 bases clipped from V and 1 base from J, the junction kept 2 bases outside the gene matches. This CDR3 comprises 15 residues. In nucleotides, the CDR3 is TGCAGTGCTAGTTCTAGCGGGAGGAACACCGGGGAGCTGTTTTTT. It is translated as CSASSSGRNTGELFF.

The chain carries TRBV24-1 and TRBJ1-2; TRBD1 matches at 11 bases. Germline CDR1 is KGHDR and CDR2 is SFDVKD. V lost 5 bases, J lost 10 bases, and 17 bases stayed unmatched. This CDR3 contains 17 residues. The CDR3 DNA follows: TGTGCCACCAGTGCTGACGGGACAGGGGGGCTTGTCTCATCCTACACCTTC. The encoded protein is CATSADGTGGLVSSYTF.

The chain combines TRBV25-1 with TRBJ1-6; 11 nucleotides agree with TRBD1. The CDR3 runs 19 residues. V shed 2 bases, J shed 3 bases, and the junction held 9 bases outside the gene matches. Germline V lookup: CDR1 MGHDK, CDR2 SYGVNS. The CDR3 region has the DNA TGTGCCAGCAGTGAAGGACAGGGGGCTTCAACCAGCTATAATTCACCCCTCCACTTT. Amino acid sequence: CASSEGQGASTSYNSPLHF.

V is TRBV14 and J is TRBJ2-7; 10 nucleotides match TRBD2. Per the germline V gene, CDR1 is SGHDN and CDR2 is FVKESK. V dropped 4 bases and J dropped 2; count of bases not matched to a gene: 8. This CDR3 spans 16 amino acids. CDR3 residues: CASSRVKREGPYEQYF. In DNA form, the CDR3 reads TGTGCCAGCAGCCGAGTTAAGCGGGAGGGTCCCTACGAGCAGTACTTC.

This clonotype occurred many times. V usage is TRBV19 and J usage is TRBJ2-7; 12 nucleotides align to TRBD2. From germline, CDR1 is LNHDA and CDR2 SQIVND (reference sequence). CDR3 size: 15 residues. J gave up 0 bases and V 4 bases, and 1 base lay outside the gene matches. In nucleotides, the CDR3 is TGTGCCAGTAGTACGACTAGCGGGAGCTCCTACGAGCAGTACTTC. Amino acid sequence: CASSTTSGSSYEQYF.

The gene calls are TRBV25-1 and TRBJ1-6; 10 positions match TRBD1. Per germline, CDR1 MGHDK and CDR2 SYGVNS. Losses at the gene ends were 8 bases for V and 10 bases for J; bases not matched to a gene: 5. This CDR3 region has 13 residues. For the CDR3, the DNA is TGTGCCAGCCGGGGACAGGGGAGCTCACCCCTCCACTTT. It yields the protein CASRGQGSSPLHF.

The chain combines TRBV24-1 with TRBJ2-2; D possibly uses TRBD1 or TRBD2 (6 bases each). The V end lost 9 bases, the J end lost 6 bases, and 10 bases lay between the germline ends. The CDR3 has 12 amino acids. Germline CDR1 reads KGHDR; CDR2 reads SFDVKD. The CDR3 DNA is TGTGCCACCGGGGGGCCCGCCGGGGAGCTGTTTTTT. It yields the protein CATGGPAGELFF.

This clonotype occurred once. This chain connects TRBV19 to TRBJ2-2; 9 bases are shared with TRBD1. Germline V CDR1 and CDR2: LNHDA, SQIVND (reference sequence). The junction had 9 bases not matched to a gene; V was cut back by 6 bases and J by 4 bases. The CDR3 consists of 16 residues. In nucleotides, the CDR3 is TGTGCCAGTAGGCTAACAGGGGGCGTTAGCACCGGGGAGCTGTTTTTT. Its translation is CASRLTGGVSTGELFF. The variable domain in full, completed from reference TRBV19 and TRBJ2-2, reads DGGITQSPKYLFRKEGQNVTLSCEQNLNHDAMYWYRQDPGQGLRLIYYSQIVNDFQKGDIAEGYSVSREKKESFPLTVTSAQKNPTAFYLCASRLTGGVSTGELFFGEGSRLTVL.

This clonotype has ten or more counts. The chain links TRBV20-1 to TRBJ2-7; D uncertain. Germline CDR1 is DFQATT and CDR2 is SNEGSKA (reference sequence). V lost 6 bases and J 0 bases, leaving 12 bases between the germline ends. The CDR3 extends over 13 amino acids. The CDR3 DNA reads TGCAGTGCCCCAGGCGATGTCTCCTACGAGCAGTACTTC. Amino acid sequence: CSAPGDVSYEQYF.

Remarks on this clonotype: This may stem from a read error, because a much larger clone lies one nucleotide away. The chain joins TRBV25-1 to TRBJ1-1; 7 bases are shared with TRBD1. The V segment lost 3 bases and the J segment 1 base; nucleotides outside the gene matches: 8. CDR3 length: 16 residues. The germline CDR1 and CDR2 sequences are MGHDK and SYGVNS. CDR3: CASSESGQLRNTEAFF. The DNA of the CDR3 is TGTGCCAGCAGTGAGTCGGGACAGCTCCGGAACACTGAAGCTTTCTTT.

This clonotype came up many times. V usage is TRBV7-9 and J usage is TRBJ1-1; possibly TRBD1 for D (6 bases). V lost 5 bases, J lost 11 bases, and 15 bases lay in between. CDR1 is SEHNR and CDR2 is FQNEAQ in the germline V gene (reference sequence). This CDR3 is 12 amino acids long. As DNA, the CDR3 is TGTGCCAGCAGCCCGACACAGGGTTGGGCTTTCTTT. Encoded protein: CASSPTQGWAFF.

CDR3 loop: CSVTQENTEAFF. Written as DNA, the CDR3 is TGCAGCGTTACACAGGAGAACACTGAAGCTTTCTTT. V usage is TRBV29-1 and J usage is TRBJ1-1; D perhaps matches TRBD1 (5 bases). The germline V and J ends were trimmed by 5 bases and 1 base, with 8 bases remaining between them. CDR1 and CDR2 (germline): SQVTM, ANQGSEA. This CDR3 has 12 residues.

This clonotype was observed many times. The CDR3 sequence: CATSVAPPAREQYF. CDR3 DNA sequence: TGTGCCACCAGTGTCGCCCCCCCGGCGAGGGAGCAGTACTTC. The V and J genes are TRBV24-1 and TRBJ2-7; D not resolved. The germline V and J ends were trimmed by 5 bases and 7 bases, with 17 bases remaining between them. This CDR3 is built from 14 residues. CDR1 and CDR2 (germline): KGHDR, SFDVKD.

This clonotype appeared a few times. The rearrangement uses TRBV9 and TRBJ1-5; the D is unclear. The CDR3 is made up of 13 amino acids. V lost 0 bases and J 6 bases, leaving 7 bases between the germline ends. Germline CDR1 reads SGDLS; CDR2 reads YYNGEE. CDR3 in DNA: TGTGCCAGCAGCGTAGGAGGGCTTCAGCCCCAGCATTTT. It is translated as CASSVGGLQPQHF.

This sequence joins TRBV9 and TRBJ1-5; D call uncertain. Trimming took 4 bases from V and 2 from J, leaving 7 bases between them. CDR3 length: 13 amino acids. From germline, CDR1 is SGDLS and CDR2 YYNGEE. CDR3 DNA sequence: TGTGCCAGCAGCAATATGGGCAATCAGCCCCAGCATTTT. Protein product: CASSNMGNQPQHF.

The V gene is TRBV7-2, the J gene TRBJ1-6, with 8 bases lining up with TRBD1. V was pared by 5 bases and J by 5 bases, with 8 bases of the junction left unmatched. Germline CDR1 reads SGHTA; CDR2 reads FQGNSA. The CDR3 has 16 amino acids. The CDR3 sequence is CASSQEGTGNNSPLHF. The CDR3 nucleotides are TGTGCCAGCAGCCAGGAAGGGACAGGAAATAATTCACCCCTCCACTTT.

The chain couples TRBV10-3 to TRBJ1-1, with D possibly being TRBD1 (5 bases). The germline V gene has CDR1 ENHRY and CDR2 SYGVKD. V was shortened by 3 bases and J by 4 bases, with 12 bases between the two germline ends. The CDR3 is 14 amino acids. CDR3 region: CAISDLNQGTEAFF. The CDR3 DNA reads TGTGCCATCAGTGACTTAAACCAGGGCACTGAAGCTTTCTTT.

The rearrangement links TRBV19 to TRBJ2-2; 12 bases match TRBD2. J lost 4 bases, V lost 3 bases, and 9 bases had no gene match. Per the germline V gene, CDR1 is LNHDA and CDR2 is SQIVND (reference sequence). This CDR3 has 18 amino acids. CDR3 DNA: TGTGCCAGTAGTATCGGGACTAGCGGGCAGCGGCGCACCGGGGAGCTGTTTTTT. This codes for CASSIGTSGQRRTGELFF.

The chain employs TRBV6-1 and TRBJ2-7; TRBD2 matches 14 bases. The V gene's germline CDR1 is MNHNS and CDR2 SASEGT. J gave up 4 bases and V 5 bases, and 13 bases lay outside the gene matches. CDR3 length equals 18 residues. In nucleotides, the CDR3 is TGTGCCAGCAGTACCCGCGGGACTAGCGGGAGCAATCCTTACGAGCAGTACTTC. It translates to CASSTRGTSGSNPYEQYF.

The chain couples TRBV10-3 to TRBJ1-2, with D maybe TRBD1 (5 bases). This CDR3 is built from 13 residues. V lost 6 bases, J lost 4 bases, and 12 bases lay in between. Germline V gives CDR1 ENHRY, CDR2 SYGVKD. Written as DNA, the CDR3 is TGTGCCATCAGACCGGACACGGCCTATGGCTACACCTTC. Translating it yields CAIRPDTAYGYTF.

This rearrangement joins TRBV10-3 to TRBJ1-5, with D tentatively TRBD1 (5 bases). There are 14 residues in the CDR3. Trimming removed 8 bases at V and 5 bases at J, with 16 bases between. Germline-derived CDR1 and CDR2 are ENHRY and SYGVKD. The CDR3 bases are TGTGCCATCCAAGGGCAGGGCCTCTATCAGCCCCAGCATTTT. Translation: CAIQGQGLYQPQHF.

This clonotype has a single count. The rearrangement links TRBV7-9 to TRBJ1-4; D not resolved. The V and J ends lost 8 bases and 8 bases respectively, with 12 bases between them. Germline CDR1 is SEHNR and CDR2 is FQNEAQ (reference sequence). The CDR3 is made up of 12 amino acids. CDR3 sequence: CASGLDSEKLFF. DNA of the CDR3: TGTGCCAGCGGCCTGGATTCGGAAAAACTGTTTTTT.

The gene calls are TRBV2 and TRBJ2-7; 10 bases map to TRBD2. V lost 5 bases to trimming and J lost 0 bases; unmatched junction nucleotides: 7. This CDR3 is built from 16 residues. Looked up from germline, CDR1 is SNHLY and CDR2 is FYNNEI. This CDR3 is CASSRTSGILSYEQYF. The CDR3 DNA follows: TGTGCCAGCAGTCGGACTAGCGGCATACTCTCCTACGAGCAGTACTTC.

This clonotype was counted between two and nine times. This chain uses TRBV7-2 with TRBJ2-5, with 7 bases identical to TRBD2. The J call could be wrong; TRBJ2-7 is a better fit for the DNA end. In germline, CDR1 is SGHTA, CDR2 FQGNSA. This CDR3 comprises 15 residues. In nucleotides, the CDR3 is TGTGCCAGCAGCACGAAGGCCGGGAGGATCTACGAGCAGTACTTC. It translates to CASSTKAGRIYEQYF.

V is TRBV15 and J is TRBJ2-2; unclear D gene. Per the germline V gene, CDR1 is LNHNV and CDR2 is YYDKDF (reference sequence). Trimming cost V 5 bases and J 0 bases, with 13 bases left between them. CDR3 length equals 16 residues. The CDR3 region is CATSSEGKANTGELFF. DNA for the CDR3: TGTGCCACCAGCTCTGAAGGGAAGGCGAACACCGGGGAGCTGTTTTTT. Supplemented by reference TRBV15 and TRBJ2-2, the full variable domain reads DAMVIQNPRYQVTQFGKPVTLSCSQTLNHNVMYWYQQKSSQAPKLLFHYYDKDFNNEADTPDNFQSRRPNTSFCFLDIRSPGLGDTAMYLCATSSEGKANTGELFFGEGSRLTVL.